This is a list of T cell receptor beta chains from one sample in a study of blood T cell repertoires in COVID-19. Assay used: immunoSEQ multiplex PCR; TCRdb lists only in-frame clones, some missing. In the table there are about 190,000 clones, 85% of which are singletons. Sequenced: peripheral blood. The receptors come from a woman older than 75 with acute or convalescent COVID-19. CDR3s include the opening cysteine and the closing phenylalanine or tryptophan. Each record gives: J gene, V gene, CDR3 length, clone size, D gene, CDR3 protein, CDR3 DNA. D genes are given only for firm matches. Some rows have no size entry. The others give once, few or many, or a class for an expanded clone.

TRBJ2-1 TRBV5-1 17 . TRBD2 CASTRPFRAGRVNEQFF TGCGCCAGCACCAGACCGTTCAGAGCGGGAAGGGTAAATGAGCAGTTCTTC
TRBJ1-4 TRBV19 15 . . CASYARAATNEKLFF TGTGCCAGTTATGCCAGGGCTGCAACTAATGAAAAACTGTTTTTT
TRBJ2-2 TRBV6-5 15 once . CASSYFQGGTGELFF TGTGCCAGCAGTTACTTCCAGGGCGGCACCGGGGAGCTGTTTTTT
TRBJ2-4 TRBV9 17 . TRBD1 CASSAVQGALGKNIQYF TGTGCCAGCAGCGCCGTGCAGGGGGCGTTAGGCAAAAACATTCAGTACTTC
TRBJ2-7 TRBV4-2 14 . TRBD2 CASSHGLATYEQYF TGTGCCAGCAGCCACGGACTAGCAACCTACGAGCAGTACTTC
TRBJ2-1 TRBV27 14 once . CASSLMVRGDEQFF TGTGCCAGCAGTTTAATGGTGCGAGGCGATGAGCAGTTCTTC
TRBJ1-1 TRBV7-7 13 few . CASSRSENTEAFF TGTGCTAGCAGCCGGAGCGAGAACACTGAAGCTTTCTTT
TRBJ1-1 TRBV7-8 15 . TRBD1 CASINYRTGNTEAFF TGTGCCAGCATCAACTATAGGACAGGGAACACTGAAGCTTTCTTT
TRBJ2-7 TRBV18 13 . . CASSPGDINEQYF TGTGCCAGCTCACCAGGGGACATCAACGAGCAGTACTTC
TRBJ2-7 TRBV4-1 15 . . CASSQAWEALYEQYF TGCGCCAGCAGCCAAGCCTGGGAGGCCCTCTACGAGCAGTACTTC
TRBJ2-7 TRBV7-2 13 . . CASSLSGSGEQYF TGTGCCAGCAGCTTATCGGGGTCCGGCGAGCAGTACTTC
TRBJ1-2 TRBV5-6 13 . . CASRYGRRSGYTF TGTGCCAGCAGGTATGGGAGGAGATCAGGCTACACCTTC
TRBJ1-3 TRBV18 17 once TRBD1 CASSPTGQPYSGNTIYF TGTGCCAGCTCACCAACGGGACAGCCCTACTCTGGAAACACCATATATTTT
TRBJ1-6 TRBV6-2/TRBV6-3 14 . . CASSSGRFGSPLHF TGTGCCAGCAGCTCTGGGAGGTTCGGCTCACCCCTCCACTTT
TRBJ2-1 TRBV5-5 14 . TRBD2 CASSFASGGNEQFF TGTGCCAGCAGCTTTGCTAGCGGGGGCAATGAGCAGTTCTTC
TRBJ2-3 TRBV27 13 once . CARTGTGTDTQYF TGTGCCAGAACCGGGACTGGCACAGATACGCAGTATTTT
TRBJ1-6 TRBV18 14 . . CASSPLEQGSPLHF TGTGCCAGCTCACCTCTAGAACAGGGTTCACCCCTCCACTTT
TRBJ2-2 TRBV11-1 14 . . CASTRSQNTGELFF TGTGCCAGCACCCGGTCCCAGAACACCGGGGAGCTGTTTTTT
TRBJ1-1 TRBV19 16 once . CASSILGARAYTEAFF TGTGCCAGTAGTATCTTGGGGGCCAGGGCTTACACTGAAGCTTTCTTT
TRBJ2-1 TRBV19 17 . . CASSNTGSLSSYNEQFF TGTGCCAGTAGTAACACCGGGTCCTTGAGCTCCTACAATGAGCAGTTCTTC
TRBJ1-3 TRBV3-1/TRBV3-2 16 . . CASSLRWGRSGNTIYF TGTGCCAGCAGCCTCCGTTGGGGCCGCTCTGGAAACACCATATATTTT
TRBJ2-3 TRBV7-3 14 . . CASSYRGNQNTQYF TGTGCCAGCAGTTATCGGGGTAATCAAAATACGCAGTATTTT
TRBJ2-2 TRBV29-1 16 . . CSVEDLPGENTGELFF TGCAGCGTTGAAGATCTCCCAGGGGAGAACACCGGGGAGCTGTTTTTT
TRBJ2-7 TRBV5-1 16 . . CASRLDREEESYEQYF TGCGCCAGCAGGCTTGACAGGGAGGAGGAGTCCTACGAGCAGTACTTC
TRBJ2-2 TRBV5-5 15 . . CASSTLTSSTGELFF TGTGCCAGCAGCACGCTTACTAGCTCCACCGGGGAGCTGTTTTTT
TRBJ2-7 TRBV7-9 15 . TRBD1 CASSVADRGPFEQYF TGTGCCAGCAGCGTCGCCGACAGGGGTCCCTTCGAGCAGTACTTC
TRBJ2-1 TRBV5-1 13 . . CASSLPQGDEQFF TGCGCCAGCAGCTTACCACAGGGAGATGAGCAGTTCTTC
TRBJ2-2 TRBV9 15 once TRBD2 CASSVASGNTGELFF TGTGCCAGCAGCGTGGCTAGCGGGAACACCGGGGAGCTGTTTTTT